This TCR beta chain came from a study of tumor-infiltrating lymphocytes in primary liver carcinoma. About the research overall: Each of the samples returned roughly 3.65 to 7.5 million productive TCRbeta reads (a yield similar across tissue types).

Study conclusions and caveats: Tumors had a top-250-clone fraction that was significantly higher than blood (p = 0.039).

Synthesis of TCR beta cDNA was carried out from 500 ng total RNA with a constant-region primer. Generation of the TCR beta libraries relied on three nested multiplex PCR rounds using slightly modified ARM-PCR. TRBV1-TRBV30 forward primers and a C-beta reverse primer were used in the first two PCR rounds, which each ran for about 9 cycles. One entry per CDR3 protein, called by TCRdb with MiXCR from the multiplex PCR reads. The data hold approximately 340,000 distinct CDR3 sequences, with 65% observed a single time. Researchers drew blood RNA from unsorted whole blood and extracted germline DNA as well. A note on this clonotype: Its target is unknown.

V lost 3 bases and J lost 7, with 19 bases in between. The germline V gene encodes CDR1 SGHKS and CDR2 YYEKEE (reference sequence). The CDR3 consists of 16 residues. This sequence was found in a middle-aged man with primary liver carcinoma and hepatitis B virus infection. The rearrangement links TRBV5-5 to TRBJ2-2; D gene unclear. The material sequenced was peripheral blood. CDR3 nucleotide sequence: TGTGCCAGCAGCTCGCCGAGACCCGCGACGGGCGGGGAGCTGTTTTTT. The encoded protein is CASSSPRPATGGELFF.